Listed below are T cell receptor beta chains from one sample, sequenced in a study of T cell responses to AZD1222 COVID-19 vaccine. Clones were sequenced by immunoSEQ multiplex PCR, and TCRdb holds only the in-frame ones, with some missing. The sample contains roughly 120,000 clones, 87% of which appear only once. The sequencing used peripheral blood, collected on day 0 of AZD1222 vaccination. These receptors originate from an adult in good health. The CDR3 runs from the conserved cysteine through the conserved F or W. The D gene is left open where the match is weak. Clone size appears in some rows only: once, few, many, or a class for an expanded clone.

TGCAGCGTTGACGGAAACGAGAACATTCAGTACTTC	CSVDGNENIQYF	TRBV29-1	-	-	TRBJ2-4
TGTGCCAGCTCACCAGATGGGTCTTACCTTGGGGGTGAGCAGTTCTTC	CASSPDGSYLGGEQFF	TRBV18	-	-	TRBJ2-1
TGTGCCAGCAGCAAATTCCGCAATGAGCAGTTCTTC	CASSKFRNEQFF	TRBV21-1	-	-	TRBJ2-1
TGTGCCAGCAGTTTCGAACTAGCGGGACTCATGAGGGGCACAGATACGCAGTATTTT	CASSFELAGLMRGTDTQYF	TRBV27	-	TRBD2	TRBJ2-3
TGTGCCAGCAGCCCTTCTCGGGAAAAACTGTTTTTT	CASSPSREKLFF	TRBV7-6	once	-	TRBJ1-4
TGTGCCAGCAGCCGAGGGGGCCGTTATGGCTACACCTTC	CASSRGGRYGYTF	TRBV28	-	TRBD1	TRBJ1-2
TGCGCCAGCAGCCAAGGGGACGGAAGCTCCTATAATTCACCCCTCCACTTT	CASSQGDGSSYNSPLHF	TRBV4-1	-	-	TRBJ1-6
TGCGCCAGCAGCGAGCTACAGAGTGGAAACACCATATATTTT	CASSELQSGNTIYF	TRBV5-1	-	-	TRBJ1-3
TGTGCCTGGTCCCCCACACGACGATCCTCCTACGAGCAGTACTTC	CAWSPTRRSSYEQYF	TRBV30	-	-	TRBJ2-7
TGTGCCAGCAGCTTGGCGGGCTATGGCTACACCTTC	CASSLAGYGYTF	TRBV7-3	-	-	TRBJ1-2
TGTGCCAGCAGCCAAGACCAATGGGCGGGAGGCGAGCAGTACTTC	CASSQDQWAGGEQYF	TRBV4-2	few	TRBD2	TRBJ2-7
TGTGCCAGCAGTGACCAGGACACCGGGGAGCTGTTTTTT	CASSDQDTGELFF	TRBV6-4	-	-	TRBJ2-2
TGTGCCAGCAGCCACATATTTAGCGGGAAGGGCACCGGGGAGCTGTTTTTT	CASSHIFSGKGTGELFF	TRBV14	once	TRBD2	TRBJ2-2
TGTGCCAGCAGCCCCCTAGGCAGGGGAGAGACCCAGTACTTC	CASSPLGRGETQYF	TRBV14	-	-	TRBJ2-5
TGTGCCAGTAGTTTTGGACTAGCGGGAGTTACCGGGGAGCTGTTTTTT	CASSFGLAGVTGELFF	TRBV19	-	TRBD2	TRBJ2-2
TGTGCTAGTGGTCCTGGTTACCTGACAGATACGCAGTATTTT	CASGPGYLTDTQYF	TRBV12-5	-	-	TRBJ2-3
TGTGCCAGCAGCCTGACTCGAACAGTCTCCTACGAGCAGTACTTC	CASSLTRTVSYEQYF	TRBV4-2	-	-	TRBJ2-7
TGTGCCAGCACCGTGCGACAGGGCAACACTGAAGCTTTCTTT	CASTVRQGNTEAFF	TRBV2	-	TRBD1	TRBJ1-1
TGTGCCAGCAGTCGCCCGGGACGGGCGAGGGAGACCCAGTACTTC	CASSRPGRARETQYF	TRBV6-2/TRBV6-3	-	-	TRBJ2-5
TGTGCCAGCAATCCTCAGGGCCGGTTTGTTGAGCAGTACTTC	CASNPQGRFVEQYF	TRBV28	once	-	TRBJ2-7
TGTGCCAGCAGTTTATCGACAGTGTGGGTCACTGAAGCTTTCTTT	CASSLSTVWVTEAFF	TRBV27	once	-	TRBJ1-1
TGTGCCAGCAGTGAAGTGGGTAATGAGCAGTTCTTC	CASSEVGNEQFF	TRBV6-1	-	-	TRBJ2-1
TGCGCCAGCAGTCAACCGGGGATTAATCAGCCCCAGCATTTT	CASSQPGINQPQHF	TRBV23-1	-	-	TRBJ1-5
TGCGCCAGCAGCCCGACGGGAGCCGGGGAGCTGTTTTTT	CASSPTGAGELFF	TRBV4-1	once	-	TRBJ2-2
TGTGCCAGCAGCTTTGGTAGCGGGAGGGCCTTCGCCGGGGAGCTGTTTTTT	CASSFGSGRAFAGELFF	TRBV7-2	once	TRBD2	TRBJ2-2
TGTGCCAGGTCTGAATATGAGCAGTTCTTC	CARSEYEQFF	TRBV19	-	-	TRBJ2-1
TGTGCCAGCAGCTACTTAAGGGGGCGAACTAATGAAAAACTGTTTTTT	CASSYLRGRTNEKLFF	TRBV11-2	-	TRBD1	TRBJ1-4
TGTGCCAGCAGCAGGACAGGGCCTAATGAAAAACTGTTTTTT	CASSRTGPNEKLFF	TRBV5-4	-	TRBD1	TRBJ1-4
TGTGCCAGCAGGCGCGGGGGAGGGCTGTTTTTT	CASRRGGGLFF	TRBV28	-	TRBD2	TRBJ2-2